Listed below are T cell receptor beta chains from one sample, sequenced in a study of T cells after posttransplantation cyclophosphamide. Method: immunoSEQ multiplex PCR; TCRdb's copy keeps in-frame clones and lacks some. This sample comprises some 3,300 clones, none seen once only. The specimen comprised PBMCs, sampled after allogeneic stem cell transplant with posttransplant cyclophosphamide. The receptors derive from a male patient in his 30s who received an allogeneic stem cell transplant from a related donor, was CMV-positive, and had acute GVHD only. Some T cells may trace back to the graft donor. The conserved cysteine and the conserved F or W are not part of the CDR3 here.

v_gene: TRBV28
CDR3aa: ASSLWGGGGYT

v_gene: TRBV19
CDR3aa: ASSSRGQGAGGTQY

v_gene: TRBV5-4
CDR3aa: ASSPGAFPNEQF

v_gene: TRBV7-9
CDR3aa: ASSLTTGVLENQPQH

v_gene: TRBV6-6
CDR3aa: ASSYVAGNNTEAF

v_gene: TRBV5-1
CDR3aa: ASLAGGPTDTQY

v_gene: TRBV4-3
CDR3aa: ASSQDQWYEQF

v_gene: TRBV18
CDR3aa: ASSPLGTGNTGELF

v_gene: TRBV27
CDR3aa: ASRLGGANYGYT

v_gene: TRBV4-3
CDR3aa: ASSQDAYYGYT

v_gene: TRBV19
CDR3aa: ASSYRVAGELF

v_gene: TRBV11-2
CDR3aa: ASSLGAAKGAGNTIY

v_gene: TRBV29-1
CDR3aa: SAYREYPYGYT

v_gene: TRBV9
CDR3aa: ASSVKSRTGNSNQPQH

v_gene: TRBV2
CDR3aa: ASGLVLRETQY

v_gene: TRBV5-4
CDR3aa: ASSLGPRGANSNQPQH

v_gene: TRBV6-1
CDR3aa: ASSYYEQY

v_gene: TRBV2
CDR3aa: ASSDRTGNLGSAKNIQY

v_gene: TRBV5-4
CDR3aa: ASSVTGGSYNEQF

v_gene: TRBV12-3/TRBV12-4
CDR3aa: ASSHEVGRDINQPQH

v_gene: TRBV6-2/TRBV6-3
CDR3aa: ASSYSPGQGTDTQY

v_gene: TRBV10-3
CDR3aa: AITGDRYPTDTQY

v_gene: TRBV30
CDR3aa: AWSGQSEAF

v_gene: TRBV25-1
CDR3aa: ASSGPRDRVLRCQPQH

v_gene: TRBV5-1
CDR3aa: ASRGETEAF

v_gene: TRBV11-2
CDR3aa: AAGRGVNTEAF

v_gene: TRBV6-5
CDR3aa: ASSYSQTTNEKLF

v_gene: TRBV5-1
CDR3aa: ASSFQGNYGYT

v_gene: TRBV19
CDR3aa: ASGNRWGTVNTEAF

v_gene: TRBV6-5
CDR3aa: ASSYGGGRNTEAF

v_gene: TRBV4-1
CDR3aa: ASSQGGGRYQETQY

v_gene: TRBV6-1
CDR3aa: ASRDQVNYGYT

v_gene: TRBV30
CDR3aa: AWKVTAGPLSGNTIY

v_gene: TRBV28
CDR3aa: ASSWGGINYGYT

v_gene: TRBV12-3/TRBV12-4
CDR3aa: ASSTGGANNEQF

v_gene: TRBV5-4
CDR3aa: ASSWDSPTNYGYT

v_gene: TRBV5-6
CDR3aa: ASSPGGNEQF

v_gene: TRBV4-3
CDR3aa: ASGFLQQEAF

v_gene: TRBV28
CDR3aa: ASSLSGSGYT

v_gene: TRBV29-1
CDR3aa: SVTGTGVAEKLF

v_gene: TRBV28
CDR3aa: ASSPPSDRGLDTQY

v_gene: TRBV19
CDR3aa: ASSIGAGTGGTGELF

v_gene: TRBV7-2
CDR3aa: ASSFGPDYEQY

v_gene: TRBV19
CDR3aa: ASKGLLNTGELF

v_gene: TRBV10-3
CDR3aa: AISEPRGSYGYT

v_gene: TRBV7-8
CDR3aa: ASSLARQAQNTIY

v_gene: TRBV4-3
CDR3aa: ASSPGTSANTGELF

v_gene: TRBV7-9
CDR3aa: ASSPLFSGNTIY

v_gene: TRBV10-3
CDR3aa: AIKMETPNGEQY

v_gene: TRBV5-6
CDR3aa: ASSLGQGHNEKLF

v_gene: TRBV5-5
CDR3aa: ASSLSTGVEANYGYT

v_gene: TRBV12-3/TRBV12-4
CDR3aa: ASSEGQGPYNEQF

v_gene: TRBV10-3
CDR3aa: ATEQGGPTGELF